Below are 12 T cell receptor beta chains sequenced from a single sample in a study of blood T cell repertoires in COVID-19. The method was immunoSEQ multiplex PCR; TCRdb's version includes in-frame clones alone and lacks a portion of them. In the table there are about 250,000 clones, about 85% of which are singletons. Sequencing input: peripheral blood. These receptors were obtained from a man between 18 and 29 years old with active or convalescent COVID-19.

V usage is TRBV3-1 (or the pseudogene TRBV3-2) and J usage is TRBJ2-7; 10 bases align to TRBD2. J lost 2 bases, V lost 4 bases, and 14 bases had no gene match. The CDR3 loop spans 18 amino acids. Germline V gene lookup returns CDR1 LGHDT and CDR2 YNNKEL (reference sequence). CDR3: CASSLGSLAGAPAYEQYF. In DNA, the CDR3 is TGTGCCAGCAGCCTAGGTTCGCTAGCGGGAGCCCCCGCCTACGAGCAGTACTTC.

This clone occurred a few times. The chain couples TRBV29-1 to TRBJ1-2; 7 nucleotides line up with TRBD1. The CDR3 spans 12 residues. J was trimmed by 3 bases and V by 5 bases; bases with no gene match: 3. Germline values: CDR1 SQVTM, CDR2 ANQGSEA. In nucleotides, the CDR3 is TGCAGCGTTTGGACAGGCGACTATGGCTACACCTTC. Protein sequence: CSVWTGDYGYTF.

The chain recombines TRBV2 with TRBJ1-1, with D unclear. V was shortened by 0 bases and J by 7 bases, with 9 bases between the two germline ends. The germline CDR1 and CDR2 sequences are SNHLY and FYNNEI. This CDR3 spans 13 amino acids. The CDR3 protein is CASSEAYQVEAFF. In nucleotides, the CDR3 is TGTGCCAGCAGTGAAGCATATCAGGTTGAAGCTTTCTTT.

The DNA for the CDR3 is TGCGCCAGCAGCTCCACCGGCGGGACCATCACCTACAATGAGCAGTTCTTC. Amino acids: CASSSTGGTITYNEQFF. The chain uses TRBV5-1 and TRBJ2-1, with D tentatively TRBD2 (6 bases). This CDR3 is built from 17 residues. V was shortened by 3 bases and J by 2 bases, with 18 bases between the two germline ends. The germline V gene encodes CDR1 SGHRS and CDR2 YFSETQ.

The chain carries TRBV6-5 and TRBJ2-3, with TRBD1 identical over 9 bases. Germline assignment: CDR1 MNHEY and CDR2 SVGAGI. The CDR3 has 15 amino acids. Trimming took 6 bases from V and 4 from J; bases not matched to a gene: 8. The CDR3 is CASSPQGALADTQYF. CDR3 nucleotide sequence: TGTGCCAGCAGCCCACAGGGGGCATTGGCAGATACGCAGTATTTT.

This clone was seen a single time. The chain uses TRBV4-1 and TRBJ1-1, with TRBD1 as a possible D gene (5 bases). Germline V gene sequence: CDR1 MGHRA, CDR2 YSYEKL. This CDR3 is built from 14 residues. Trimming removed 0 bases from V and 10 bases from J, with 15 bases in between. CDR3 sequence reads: CASSQEGPGGVAFF. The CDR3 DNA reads TGCGCCAGCAGCCAAGAGGGCCCCGGGGGTGTAGCTTTCTTT.

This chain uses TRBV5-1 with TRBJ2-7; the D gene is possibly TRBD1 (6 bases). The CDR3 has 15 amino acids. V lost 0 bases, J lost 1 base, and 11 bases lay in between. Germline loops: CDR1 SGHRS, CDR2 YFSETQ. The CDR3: CASSLAGDKSYEQYF. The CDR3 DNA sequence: TGCGCCAGCAGCTTGGCAGGGGACAAATCCTACGAGCAGTACTTC.

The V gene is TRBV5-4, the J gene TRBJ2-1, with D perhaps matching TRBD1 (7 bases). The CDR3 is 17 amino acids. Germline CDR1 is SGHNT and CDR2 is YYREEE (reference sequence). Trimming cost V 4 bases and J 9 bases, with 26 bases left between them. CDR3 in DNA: TGTGCCAGCAGCCCCGGGACAGAGTACGGAGGGAGAGGTGAGCAGTTCTTC. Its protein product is CASSPGTEYGGRGEQFF.

CDR3: CATSDLRENTGELFF. The CDR3 bases are TGTGCCACCAGTGATTTGCGGGAGAACACCGGGGAGCTGTTTTTT. The chain uses TRBV24-1 and TRBJ2-2; TRBD2 is a possible D gene (5 bases). Germline values: CDR1 KGHDR, CDR2 SFDVKD. This CDR3 is 15 amino acids long. Trimming removed 0 bases from V and 1 base from J, with 5 bases in between.

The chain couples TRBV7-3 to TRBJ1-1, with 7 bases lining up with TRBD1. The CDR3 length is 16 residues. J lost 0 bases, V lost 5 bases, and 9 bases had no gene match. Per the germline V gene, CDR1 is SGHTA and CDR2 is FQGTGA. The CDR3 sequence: CASSPHGGQMNTEAFF. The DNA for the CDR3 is TGTGCCAGCAGCCCTCATGGGGGACAGATGAACACTGAAGCTTTCTTT.

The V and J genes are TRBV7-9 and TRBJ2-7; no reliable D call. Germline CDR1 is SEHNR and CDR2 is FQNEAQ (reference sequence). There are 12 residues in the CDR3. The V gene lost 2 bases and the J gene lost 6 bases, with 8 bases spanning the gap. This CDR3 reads CASSLSLGEQYF. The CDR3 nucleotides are TGTGCCAGCAGCTTATCCCTCGGCGAGCAGTACTTC.

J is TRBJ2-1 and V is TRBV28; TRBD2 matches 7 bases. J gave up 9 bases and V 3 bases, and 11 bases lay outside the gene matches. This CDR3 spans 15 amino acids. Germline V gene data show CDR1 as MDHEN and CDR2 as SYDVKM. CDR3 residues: CASSFRLWWGGEQFF. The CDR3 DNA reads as TGTGCCAGCAGTTTCCGGTTATGGTGGGGGGGTGAGCAGTTCTTC. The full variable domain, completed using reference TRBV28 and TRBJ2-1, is DVKVTQSSRYLVKRTGEKVFLECVQDMDHENMFWYRQDPGLGLRLIYFSYDVKMKEKGDIPEGYSVSREKKERFSLILESASTNQTSMYLCASSFRLWWGGEQFFGPGTRLTVL.